The clone carrying this TCR beta chain was seen only a few times. Its specificity is not known. Trimming removed 7 bases at V and 8 bases at J, with 20 bases between. Germline V lookup: CDR1 MNHEY, CDR2 SVGAGI. The CDR3 runs to 14 residues. The data are from a study of cytomegalovirus exposure and HLA in healthy donors. The study's findings and limits: A few CMV-associated chains proved CMV antigen-specific in vitro. Relative to equally common others, HLA-associated TCR beta chains showed greater clonal expansion in a later analysis. Some highly shared sequence variants likely arose as a pipeline artifact.

The study ran its PCR with 60 Vbeta and 13 Jbeta primers. Assay: immunoSEQ multiplex PCR; the TCRdb copy retains only in-frame clones and omits some. Altogether hundreds of thousands of clones are present, around three quarters being singletons, with the ten largest covering less than 20%. The donors, nominally healthy at sampling, likely had unrecorded immune exposures. Sequencing was carried out using PBMCs. This TCR derives from a man aged 40-55 years in good health and CMV-seronegative. This chain links TRBV6-5 with TRBJ1-1; TRBD1 is a possible D gene (5 bases). CDR3 in amino acids: CASTPGGSLREAFF. The CDR3, as DNA: TGTGCCAGCACCCCTGGGGGGTCCTTAAGAGAAGCTTTCTTT.